This record looks at one TCR beta chain sequence and its context. This clone's antigen is unknown. Base quality data are lacking; no much larger clone is found one base away. This specimen belongs to a study of shared T cell receptors in the human thymus (dated by TCRdb to the early 2020s). Looking at the study overall: The study examined how self-reactive, shared T-cell receptor alpha chains are generated in the human thymus.

Library creation used the immunoSEQ multiplex PCR assay. This is the immuneACCESS table as TCRdb keeps it, with only in-frame sequences that have V and J called. A part of the clones is gone; compared with another copy, unresolved V genes explain less than half, and the rest is unexplained. This sample holds roughly 710,000 clones; 70% to 90% were observed only once. 0.0095% to 0.011% of the sample lies in the top ten. From its cysteine to its phenylalanine, the CDR3 spans 14 amino acids. Solely the CDR3 DNA is kept, with 42 bases framed from the first base. Sequences WSHSY (CDR1) and SAAADI (CDR2) are obtained from the germline V gene. V is shortened by 1 base, J by 2 bases, and the region joining them spans 8 bases. The same data also went into a second study, on human thymus T cells. Per the second study: Immunologically healthy infants undergoing open corrective cardiac surgery for congenital heart defects in Finland were used as donors. The thymus tissue came from surgical resects taken out during corrective cardiac surgery. V and J gene segment usage appeared biased in both thymic and peripheral blood repertoires. Highly overlapping thymic TCR repertoires among unrelated individuals were reported in the related research. TCR alpha and beta repertoires from about 8 infant thymus samples and a few related peripheral blood samples were characterized in the study. The cohort included more than 5 male and two female infants, with donor ages spanning 7 to 244 days. Thymocytes were mechanically released from the tissue and were stored as pellets of roughly 9-33 million cells at -70 degrees C. A QIAsymphony instrument was used to extract genomic DNA from the frozen cell pellets. The immunoSEQ multiplex PCR assay was used to amplify the TCRB and TCRAD loci from a standardized quantity of quality-controlled genomic DNA. The amplicons spanned the V(D)J region and were long enough to cover the CDR3 and allow V and J genes to be identified. The amplicons were sequenced on an Illumina platform via the commercial immunoSEQ service. Corrections for primer bias and sequencing errors followed previously described methods, while TCRAD and TCRB definitions were based on the IMGT database. The repertoires were analysed using immunoSEQ Analyzer 3.0 and VDJTools for basic statistics, V/J segment usage, diversity estimates, rarefaction and pairwise overlap. Diversity was estimated using the Chao1, ChaoE, Efron-Thisted, Shannon and inverse Simpson indices, and was also estimated on datasets down-sampled to the size of the smallest sample. Repertoire overlap was determined by strict matching of CDR3 nucleotide sequence, V gene and J gene, and Jaccard-based multidimensional scaling clustering was applied. On average, roughly 800,000 unique TCRB clonotypes were obtained from thymus samples, compared with 65,000 to 90,000 from blood samples.

The sequenced sample was thymocytes. The receptor chain draws on TRBV10-2 and TRBJ1-1; no D segment can be confidently identified. This receptor was obtained from a girl in the first two years of life with a congenital heart defect. Donor details come from another sample of the same person, matched by shared clones. The nucleotide sequence reads TGCGCCAGCAGTGAGTTTGCAGGAAACACTGAAGCTTTCTTT. Translated, it reads CASSEFAGNTEAFF.